These 14 T cell receptor beta chains originate from one sample sequenced in a study of OX40 agonist ivuxolimab in advanced cancers. Libraries were built with the immunoSEQ multiplex PCR assay. TCRdb provides this immuneACCESS table in a form limited to in-frame rearrangements. Some clones are lacking; in checked studies, under half of them reflect an unresolved V gene, and why the rest are absent is not known. A total of about 22,000 clones appear in this sample, more than 75% of them only once. The ten largest clones add up to 15% to 20% of the sample. Sequencing was performed on CD4+ or CD8+ T cells sorted from blood, taken in a trial of the OX40 agonist ivuxolimab. The receptors were sampled from an adult with an advanced solid tumor such as melanoma, head and neck, liver or kidney cancer.

The chain is built from TRBV4-1 and TRBJ2-1, with 10 bases matching TRBD2. Per the germline V gene, CDR1 is MGHRA and CDR2 is YSYEKL. This CDR3 contains 15 residues. Unmatched junction bases numbered 1, after V lost 4 bases and J lost 1 base. The CDR3: CASSPAGGSYNEQFF. CDR3 sequence (DNA): TGCGCCAGCAGCCCAGCGGGGGGGTCCTACAATGAGCAGTTCTTC.

The V call is TRBV19, the J call TRBJ2-1, with 10 positions matching TRBD2. The CDR3 loop spans 14 amino acids. Looked up from germline, CDR1 is LNHDA and CDR2 is SQIVND (reference sequence). J lost 6 bases, V lost 3 bases, and 2 bases had no gene match. The CDR3 DNA reads TGTGCCAGTAGTATCGCTAGCGGGGGCAATGAGCAGTTCTTC. Translated: CASSIASGGNEQFF.

The chain carries TRBV2 and TRBJ2-7; 9 bases line up with TRBD2. Germline trimming cut 0 bases from V and 2 bases from J; bases unmatched to any gene: 2. The CDR3 totals 15 residues. Germline V gene sequence: CDR1 SNHLY, CDR2 FYNNEI. CDR3 amino acids: CASSEARGGPYEQYF. The CDR3 DNA reads as TGTGCCAGCAGTGAAGCGCGGGGGGGGCCCTACGAGCAGTACTTC. The whole variable domain, remainder taken from reference TRBV2 and TRBJ2-7, is EPEVTQTPSHQVTQMGQEVILRCVPISNHLYFYWYRQILGQKVEFLVSFYNNEISEKSEIFDDQFSVERPDGSNFTLKIRSTKLEDSAMYFCASSEARGGPYEQYFGPGTRLTVT.

J is TRBJ1-1 and V is TRBV30; possible D gene TRBD1, 5 bases. Trimming shortened V by 1 base and J by 1 base, and 10 bases separated the two germline ends. Germline values: CDR1 GTSNPN, CDR2 SVGIG (reference sequence). The CDR3 sequence is 14 residues long. CDR3 coding DNA: TGTGCCTGGAGTGGGGGCACCTGGAACACTGAAGCTTTCTTT. Amino acid sequence: CAWSGGTWNTEAFF. The full variable domain, its missing parts supplied by reference TRBV30 and TRBJ1-1, is SQTIHQWPATLVQPVGSPLSLECTVEGTSNPNLYWYRQAAGRGLQLLFYSVGIGQISSEVPQNLSASRPQDRQFILSSKKLLLSDSGFYLCAWSGGTWNTEAFFGQGTRLTVV.

The chain is built from TRBV5-1 and TRBJ2-5; 7 nucleotides match TRBD1. The V segment lost 0 bases and the J segment 4 bases; nucleotides outside the gene matches: 9. Looked up from germline, CDR1 is SGHRS and CDR2 is YFSETQ. The CDR3 has 16 amino acids. CDR3 sequence (DNA): TGCGCCAGCAGCTTGGAGGGACAGACGTTTTTAGAGACCCAGTACTTC. It translates to CASSLEGQTFLETQYF.

The chain uses TRBV27 and TRBJ1-4, with a weak D call TRBD1 (6 bases). The CDR3 totals 13 residues. The germline gives CDR1 MNHEY, CDR2 SMNVEV (reference sequence). V shed 7 bases and J shed 3 bases, with 9 bases lying between them. The chain's CDR3 is CASTGAANEKLFF. DNA of the CDR3: TGTGCCAGCACAGGGGCAGCTAATGAAAAACTGTTTTTT.

The V gene is TRBV25-1, the J gene TRBJ2-1; possibly TRBD1 for D (5 bases). Germline V lookup: CDR1 MGHDK, CDR2 SYGVNS. This CDR3 is built from 12 residues. Deletions cut 2 bases from V and 16 bases from J, with 15 bases between. The CDR3 bases are TGTGCCAGCAGTGAAGAAGGCCACAGGATATTCTTC. Protein: CASSEEGHRIFF.

The chain has TRBV19 and TRBJ1-5; D may be TRBD1 (6 bases). CDR1 and CDR2 from the germline V gene are LNHDA and SQIVND (reference sequence). CDR3 size: 14 residues. V was clipped by 1 base and J by 5 bases, with 9 bases between them. The CDR3 DNA reads as TGTGCCAGTAGTATAGGGGGGCTTTATCAGCCCCAGCATTTT. Its translation: CASSIGGLYQPQHF.

V gene TRBV19 combines with J gene TRBJ1-1; D not resolved. This CDR3 comprises 13 residues. Trimming removed 8 bases at V and 3 bases at J, with 13 bases between. Germline assignment: CDR1 LNHDA and CDR2 SQIVND (reference sequence). The CDR3 here is CASYELGYTEAFF. The CDR3 bases are TGTGCCAGTTACGAGTTGGGGTACACTGAAGCTTTCTTT. The variable domain in full, with the rest retrieved from reference TRBV19 and TRBJ1-1, is DGGITQSPKYLFRKEGQNVTLSCEQNLNHDAMYWYRQDPGQGLRLIYYSQIVNDFQKGDIAEGYSVSREKKESFPLTVTSAQKNPTAFYLCASYELGYTEAFFGQGTRLTVV.

The J gene is TRBJ2-2, the V gene TRBV7-9; unclear D gene. V was shortened by 3 bases and J by 1 base, with 12 bases between the two germline ends. CDR1 SEHNR and CDR2 FQNEAQ come from the germline V gene (reference sequence). This CDR3 has 16 residues. The CDR3 spells CASSFPERGNTGELFF. The CDR3 DNA sequence: TGTGCCAGCAGCTTCCCGGAGCGCGGGAACACCGGGGAGCTGTTTTTT.

The V call is TRBV6-1, the J call TRBJ1-5, with 10 positions matching TRBD1. Germline V gene data show CDR1 as MNHNS and CDR2 as SASEGT. The CDR3 length is 16 residues. V was pared by 3 bases and J by 2 bases, with 4 bases of the junction left unmatched. This CDR3 reads CASSDLGQGGNQPQHF. DNA of the CDR3: TGTGCCAGCAGTGATTTAGGACAGGGGGGCAATCAGCCCCAGCATTTT.

This clone was recorded once. The gene calls are TRBV5-5 and TRBJ1-2; D gene uncertain. Germline lookup yields CDR1 SGHKS and CDR2 YYEKEE (reference sequence). CDR3 length: 15 amino acids. Trimming pared 4 bases from V and 4 bases from J, leaving 17 bases between. The CDR3 bases are TGTGCCAGCAGCCCGGAGACCCGGGTCGCCTATGGCTACACCTTC. Translated: CASSPETRVAYGYTF.

The chain employs TRBV5-1 and TRBJ2-7; D gene uncertain. The V end was cut by 7 bases, the J end by 3 bases, with 8 bases between. The CDR3 is 11 residues long. Germline V gene data show CDR1 as SGHRS and CDR2 as YFSETQ. CDR3 loop: CASGIDYEQYF. The CDR3 region has the DNA TGCGCCAGCGGCATAGACTACGAGCAGTACTTC.

This chain uses TRBV30 with TRBJ2-5; a weak D match, TRBD2 (6 bases). The germline CDR1 and CDR2 sequences are GTSNPN and SVGIG (reference sequence). This CDR3 spans 14 amino acids. Trimming took 0 bases from V and 3 from J, leaving 11 bases between them. The DNA for the CDR3 is TGTGCCTGGAGTGTAAGCGGGTTCGAAGAGACCCAGTACTTC. The encoded protein is CAWSVSGFEETQYF.